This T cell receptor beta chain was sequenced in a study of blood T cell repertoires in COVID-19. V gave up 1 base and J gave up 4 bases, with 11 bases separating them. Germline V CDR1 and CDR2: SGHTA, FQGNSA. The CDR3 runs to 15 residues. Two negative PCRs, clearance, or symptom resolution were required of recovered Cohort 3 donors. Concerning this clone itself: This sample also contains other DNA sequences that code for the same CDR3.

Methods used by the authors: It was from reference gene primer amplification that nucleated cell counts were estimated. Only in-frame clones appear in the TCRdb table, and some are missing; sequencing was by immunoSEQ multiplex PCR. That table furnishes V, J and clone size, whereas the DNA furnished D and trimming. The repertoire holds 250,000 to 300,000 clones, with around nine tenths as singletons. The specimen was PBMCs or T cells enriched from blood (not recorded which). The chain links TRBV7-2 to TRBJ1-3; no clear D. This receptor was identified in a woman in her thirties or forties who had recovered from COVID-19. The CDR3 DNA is TGTGCCAGCAGCTTAGACCGGGTCTCAGGAAACACCATATATTTT. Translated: CASSLDRVSGNTIYF. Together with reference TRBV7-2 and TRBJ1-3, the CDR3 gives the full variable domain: GAGVSQSPSNKVTEKGKDVELRCDPISGHTALYWYRQSLGQGLEFLIYFQGNSAPDKSGLPSDRFSAERTGGSVSTLTIQRTQQEDSAVYLCASSLDRVSGNTIYFGEGSWLTVV.